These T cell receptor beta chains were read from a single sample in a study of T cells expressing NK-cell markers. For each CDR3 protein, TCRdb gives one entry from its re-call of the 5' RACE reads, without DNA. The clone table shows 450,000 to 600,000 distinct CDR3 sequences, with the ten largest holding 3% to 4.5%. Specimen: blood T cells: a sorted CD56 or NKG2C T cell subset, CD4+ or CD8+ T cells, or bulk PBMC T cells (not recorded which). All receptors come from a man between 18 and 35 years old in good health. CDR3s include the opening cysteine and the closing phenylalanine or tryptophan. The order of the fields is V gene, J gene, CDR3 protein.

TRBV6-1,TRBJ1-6,CASRPPGQGVSPLHF
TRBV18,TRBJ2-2,CASSTRDAQNTGELFF
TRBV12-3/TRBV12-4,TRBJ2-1,CASSLVLGGRTYNEQFF
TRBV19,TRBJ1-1,CASSIGSSNTEAFF
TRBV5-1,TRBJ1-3,CASSLTGARTGNTIYF
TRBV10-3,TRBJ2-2,CAISETLTAPNTGELFF
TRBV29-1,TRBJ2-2,CSVRQGLAGELFF
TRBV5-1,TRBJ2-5,CASSPPGQTIQETQYF
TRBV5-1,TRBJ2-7,CASSLRPDEQYF
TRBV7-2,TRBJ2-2,CASGRPGLAVNTGELFF
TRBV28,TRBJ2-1,CASSPTSAGGYNEQFF
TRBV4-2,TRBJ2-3,CASSQGKGTSVWADTQYF
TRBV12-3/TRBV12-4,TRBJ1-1,CASSLVQGASEAFF
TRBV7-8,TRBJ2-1,CASSLEVRGFYNEQFF
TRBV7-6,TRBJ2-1,CASSPLLAGGFGNEQFF
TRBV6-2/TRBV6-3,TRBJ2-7,CASSSPGGSSYEQYF
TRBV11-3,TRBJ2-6,CASSRMGPGANVLTF
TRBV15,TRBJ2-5,CATSRGEGAPETQYF
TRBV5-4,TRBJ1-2,CASSLASARRDGYTF
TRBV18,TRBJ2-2,CASSPRVGTATGELFF
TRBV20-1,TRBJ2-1,CSAYQSGLFYNEQFF
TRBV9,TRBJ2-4,CASSDGTGAKNIQYF
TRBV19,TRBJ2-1,CATDPGTTYNEQFF
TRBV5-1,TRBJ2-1,CASSLLNYNEQFF
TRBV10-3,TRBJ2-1,CAIRGDTSGPYNEQFF
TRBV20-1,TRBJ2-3,CSARDWERPSGDTQYF
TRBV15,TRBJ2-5,CATSTGARETQYF
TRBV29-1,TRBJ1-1,CSAYRVDTEAFF
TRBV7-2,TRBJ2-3,CASSLIGATQYF
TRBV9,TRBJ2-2,CASSVRDSQNTGELFF
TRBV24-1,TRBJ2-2,CATSDHLHTGELFF
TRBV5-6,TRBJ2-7,CASSLNGMGFSYEQYF
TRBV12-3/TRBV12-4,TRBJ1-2,CASSPGQAHYTF
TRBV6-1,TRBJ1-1,CASSRILEKTEAFF
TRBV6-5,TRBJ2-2,CASSSSRYTGELFF
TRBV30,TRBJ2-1,CAGDFSSYNEQFF
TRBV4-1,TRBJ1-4,CASSQTATNEKLFF
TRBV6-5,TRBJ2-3,CASSYFGQGASDTQYF
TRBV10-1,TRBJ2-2,CASRPGQRNTGELFF
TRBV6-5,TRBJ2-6,CASSYAAGTETGANVLTF
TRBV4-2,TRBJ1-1,CASSQDGRDRQKLNTEAFF
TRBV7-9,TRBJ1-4,CASSLAEGGEEKLFF
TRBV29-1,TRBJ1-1,CSVEDLPPNTEAFF
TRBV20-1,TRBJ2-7,CSARDDSKYEQYF
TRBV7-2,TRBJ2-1,CASSLALAGGPDNEQFF
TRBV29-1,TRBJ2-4,CSVAPGVKNIQYF
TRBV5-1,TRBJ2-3,CASSLMGLAEVVDTQYF
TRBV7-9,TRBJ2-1,CASSPSGKSTDEQFF
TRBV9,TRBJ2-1,CASSVGRRVNEQFF
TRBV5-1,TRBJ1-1,CASSFQGALGTEAFF
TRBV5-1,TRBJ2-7,CASRPELDTYYEQYF
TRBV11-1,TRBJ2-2,CASSPVGRRSSNTGELFF
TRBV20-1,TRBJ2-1,CSASLPAGVRHEQFF
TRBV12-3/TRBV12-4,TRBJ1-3,CANGQGGNTIYF
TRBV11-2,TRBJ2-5,CASTQLAGVGQETQYF
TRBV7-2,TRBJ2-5,CASSTRPGLAERMGETQYF